This is a list of T cell receptor beta chains from one sample in a study of blood T cell repertoires in COVID-19. The assay was immunoSEQ multiplex PCR, and TCRdb's table has in-frame clones only and misses some. Among approximately 68,000 clones listed, about nine tenths were seen once. Sample: peripheral blood. The receptors here all came from a man aged 45 to 65 with active COVID-19. Both conserved end residues are part of each CDR3. A D gene is named only where the DNA matches it firmly. The listing skips clone size in some rows; elsewhere it reads once, few, many or a size class.

j_call v_call clone_size d_call cdr3_aa cdr3_nt
TRBJ1-2 TRBV6-5 . . CASKGGMYGYTF TGTGCCAGCAAGGGAGGGATGTATGGCTACACCTTC
TRBJ2-1 TRBV7-6 . TRBD1 CASSQDRESDEQFF TGTGCCAGCAGCCAGGACAGGGAGTCGGATGAGCAGTTCTTC
TRBJ2-7 TRBV5-8 few TRBD2 CASSLGGGPEQYF TGTGCCAGCAGCTTGGGCGGGGGACCCGAGCAGTACTTC
TRBJ2-1 TRBV3-1/TRBV3-2 . . CASSSVGGNNEQFF TGTGCCAGCAGCTCAGTGGGAGGTAACAATGAGCAGTTCTTC
TRBJ2-7 TRBV9 . . CASSVLASIDEQYF TGTGCCAGCAGCGTACTAGCGTCTATTGACGAGCAGTACTTC
TRBJ2-1 TRBV18 . TRBD2 CASSGGLAAYNEQFF TGTGCCAGCTCGGGGGGACTAGCGGCGTACAATGAGCAGTTCTTC
TRBJ2-3 TRBV4-2 . TRBD2 CASSQELAGRSTDTQYF TGTGCCAGCAGCCAAGAACTAGCGGGCCGTAGCACAGATACGCAGTATTTT
TRBJ1-2 TRBV9 . . CASSVGSDSSNYGYTF TGTGCCAGCAGCGTAGGTTCGGACAGTTCTAACTATGGCTACACCTTC
TRBJ1-5 TRBV30 . TRBD1 CAGGTVNSNQPQHF TGTGCTGGCGGGACAGTGAACAGCAATCAGCCCCAGCATTTT
TRBJ2-3 TRBV6-2/TRBV6-3 . TRBD2 CASSYPPLRTSGVGTDTQYF TGTGCCAGCAGTTACCCTCCTTTAAGGACTAGCGGGGTTGGCACAGATACGCAGTATTTT
TRBJ2-2 TRBV4-1 . . CASSHHEGGLNTGELFF TGCGCCAGCAGCCACCACGAGGGCGGGCTGAACACCGGGGAGCTGTTTTTT
TRBJ2-3 TRBV15 . . CATSRDPLARRGTDTQYF TGTGCCACCAGCAGAGATCCCCTAGCACGGCGAGGCACAGATACGCAGTATTTT
TRBJ1-1 TRBV6-5 . TRBD1 CASSNRGPEAFF TGTGCCAGCAGTAACAGGGGGCCTGAAGCTTTCTTT
TRBJ2-7 TRBV28 . TRBD2 CASSFGGAMNEQYF TGTGCCAGCAGTTTCGGGGGGGCGATGAACGAGCAGTACTTC
TRBJ1-3 TRBV27 . . CASSSRESGNTIYF TGTGCCAGCAGTTCCCGGGAGTCCGGAAACACCATATATTTT
TRBJ1-1 TRBV28 . TRBD1 CASSLEGAGEAFF TGTGCCAGCAGCCTAGAGGGGGCGGGTGAAGCTTTCTTT
TRBJ2-2 TRBV4-1 . . CASSQGTQNTGELFF TGCGCCAGCAGCCAGGGGACTCAGAACACCGGGGAGCTGTTTTTT
TRBJ2-2 TRBV14 . TRBD1 CASSQRSDRGRPGELFF TGTGCCAGCAGCCAAAGGTCGGACAGGGGGCGCCCCGGGGAGCTGTTTTTT
TRBJ1-4 TRBV6-5 once . CASSYRGGAGEKLFF TGTGCCAGCAGTTACCGCGGGGGCGCGGGTGAAAAACTGTTTTTT
TRBJ1-4 TRBV6-6 once . CASSGASSTNEKLFF TGTGCCAGCAGCGGAGCGTCCTCAACTAATGAAAAACTGTTTTTT
TRBJ1-2 TRBV3-1/TRBV3-2 . TRBD1 CASSLGQGFYNYGYTF TGTGCCAGCAGCTTGGGACAGGGTTTCTATAACTATGGCTACACCTTC
TRBJ2-3 TRBV7-8 once TRBD2 CASSLASGGADTQYF TGTGCCAGCAGCTTAGCTAGCGGGGGTGCAGATACGCAGTATTTT
TRBJ1-5 TRBV28 few . CASSRDILGPQHF TGTGCCAGCAGCCGCGACATCCTGGGGCCCCAGCATTTT